The 7 T cell receptor beta chains in this list originate from one sample, sequenced in a study of blood T cell repertoires in COVID-19. Profiling relied on immunoSEQ multiplex PCR, and the TCRdb table lists in-frame clones only, not all of them. The table has approximately 300,000 clones, around 87% seen once. What was sequenced was PBMCs or T cells enriched from blood (not recorded which). Receptors were obtained from a woman aged 30 to 39 who had recovered from COVID-19.

The chain combines TRBV7-9 with TRBJ2-4, with 9 bases fitting TRBD1. The CDR3 covers 15 residues. CDR1 SEHNR and CDR2 FQNEAQ come from the germline V gene (reference sequence). Germline trimming cut 3 bases from V and 7 bases from J; bases unmatched to any gene: 7. The CDR3 loop reads CASSFLRQGENIQYF. Here the CDR3 DNA reads TGTGCCAGCAGCTTCTTAAGACAGGGGGAGAACATTCAGTACTTC.

V usage is TRBV19 and J usage is TRBJ2-1, with a possible D match to TRBD2 (6 bases). Trimming left V 2 bases short and J 6 bases short, with 11 bases between. The length of the CDR3 is 14 residues. Germline lookup yields CDR1 LNHDA and CDR2 SQIVND (reference sequence). CDR3 protein: CASSIRGTGNEQFF. CDR3 bases: TGTGCCAGTAGTATACGCGGGACTGGCAATGAGCAGTTCTTC.

V is TRBV7-3 and J is TRBJ2-3; D is perhaps TRBD1 (5 bases). The CDR3 runs 12 residues. V dropped 4 bases and J dropped 6 bases, with 8 bases sitting between them. Per the germline V gene, CDR1 is SGHTA and CDR2 is FQGTGA. The CDR3 region is CASSSGLDTQYF. In nucleotides, the CDR3 is TGTGCCAGCAGCTCAGGGTTGGATACGCAGTATTTT.

The DNA for the CDR3 is TGTGCCAGCAGCCCTAGCGGGGTGATACAAGAGACCCAGTACTTC. Translating gives CASSPSGVIQETQYF. The chain combines TRBV3-1 (or the pseudogene TRBV3-2) with TRBJ2-5, with 9 bases matching TRBD2. The CDR3 runs to 15 residues. Trimming at V came to 4 bases and at J to 2 bases, leaving 5 bases not matched to a gene. CDR1 and CDR2 from the germline V gene are LGHDT and YNNKEL (reference sequence).

J is TRBJ1-5 and V is TRBV4-1, with D tentatively TRBD1 (5 bases). Germline loops: CDR1 MGHRA, CDR2 YSYEKL. The V end was cut by 4 bases, the J end by 5 bases, with 24 bases between. The CDR3 consists of 18 residues. The CDR3 DNA reads TGCGCCAGCAGCCCGCAAACCGTCACAGGATCGGGGGATCAGCCCCAGCATTTT. Protein: CASSPQTVTGSGDQPQHF.

This clone was detected only once. The chain has TRBV19 and TRBJ1-1; D is undetermined. The CDR3 sequence is 15 residues long. Trimming took off 3 bases at V and 0 bases at J, with 11 bases between the two ends. Germline V gives CDR1 LNHDA, CDR2 SQIVND (reference sequence). The CDR3 nucleotides read TGTGCCAGTAGTATTTCCCACCTACTGAACACTGAAGCTTTCTTT. As protein: CASSISHLLNTEAFF. The full variable domain, completed using reference TRBV19 and TRBJ1-1, is DGGITQSPKYLFRKEGQNVTLSCEQNLNHDAMYWYRQDPGQGLRLIYYSQIVNDFQKGDIAEGYSVSREKKESFPLTVTSAQKNPTAFYLCASSISHLLNTEAFFGQGTRLTVV.

The V gene is TRBV7-9, the J gene TRBJ2-1, with D possibly being TRBD2 (5 bases). V dropped 5 bases and J dropped 9 bases, with 11 bases sitting between them. Germline loops: CDR1 SEHNR, CDR2 FQNEAQ (reference sequence). The CDR3 covers 12 residues. The CDR3 loop is CASSPGGFEQFF. CDR3 DNA sequence: TGTGCCAGCAGCCCGGGCGGGTTTGAGCAGTTCTTC.